The 5 T cell receptor beta chains given below trace back to one sample, sequenced in a study of Ad26.COV2.S vaccination and SARS-CoV-2 variants. Regarding treatment: about 20 received Ad26.COV2.S at low or high dose, single or two shots; about 5 received placebo; per-sample allocation not given. Sampling happened 63 days after the first vaccine or placebo injection. Assay: immunoSEQ multiplex PCR; the TCRdb copy retains only in-frame clones and omits some. The table shows over 350,000 clones, with around nine tenths occurring only once. Sequenced material: peripheral blood, taken in a trial of Ad26.COV2.S vaccine versus placebo. The receptors originated from a person aged 18-65 years who received the Ad26.COV2.S COVID-19 vaccine or a placebo.

This sequence joins TRBV10-3 and TRBJ1-1; 7 bases are shared with TRBD1. Germline trimming cut 11 bases from V and 0 bases from J; bases unmatched to any gene: 9. This CDR3 contains 14 residues. Germline V gives CDR1 ENHRY, CDR2 SYGVKD. CDR3 residues: CASREQGMNTEAFF. In DNA form, the CDR3 reads TGTGCCTCCCGCGAACAGGGGATGAACACTGAAGCTTTCTTT.

The chain joins TRBV19 to TRBJ2-5; 11 positions match TRBD2. Germline CDR1 LNHDA, CDR2 SQIVND (reference sequence). CDR3 length equals 16 residues. J was trimmed by 5 bases and V by 0 bases; bases with no gene match: 5. DNA for the CDR3: TGTGCCAGTAGTATAGATCTAGCGGGGGGTATTGAGACCCAGTACTTC. Its translation is CASSIDLAGGIETQYF.

V gene TRBV6-5 combines with J gene TRBJ1-1; no clear D gene. The V and J ends lost 7 bases and 1 base respectively, with 13 bases between them. This CDR3 region has 14 residues. CDR1 and CDR2 (germline): MNHEY, SVGAGI. The CDR3 region has the DNA TGTGCCAGCACCCCCCGATTGGGGAACACTGAAGCTTTCTTT. As protein: CASTPRLGNTEAFF.

V is TRBV9 and J is TRBJ1-1; 7 bases match TRBD1. With 0 bases clipped from V and 3 bases from J, the junction kept 2 bases outside the gene matches. The germline CDR1 and CDR2 sequences are SGDLS and YYNGEE. The CDR3 loop spans 14 amino acids. The CDR3 region is CASSVGDRHTEAFF. Written as DNA, the CDR3 is TGTGCCAGCAGCGTAGGGGACAGACACACTGAAGCTTTCTTT.

This chain links TRBV19 with TRBJ2-5, with a weak D call TRBD2 (5 bases). CDR1 and CDR2 (germline): LNHDA, SQIVND (reference sequence). CDR3 length equals 17 residues. Trimming took off 5 bases at V and 5 bases at J, with 24 bases between the two ends. For the CDR3, the DNA is TGTGCCAGTAGTCTAAAAACCGGGGTGGCTTTGGAGGAGACCCAGTACTTC. Amino acids: CASSLKTGVALEETQYF.